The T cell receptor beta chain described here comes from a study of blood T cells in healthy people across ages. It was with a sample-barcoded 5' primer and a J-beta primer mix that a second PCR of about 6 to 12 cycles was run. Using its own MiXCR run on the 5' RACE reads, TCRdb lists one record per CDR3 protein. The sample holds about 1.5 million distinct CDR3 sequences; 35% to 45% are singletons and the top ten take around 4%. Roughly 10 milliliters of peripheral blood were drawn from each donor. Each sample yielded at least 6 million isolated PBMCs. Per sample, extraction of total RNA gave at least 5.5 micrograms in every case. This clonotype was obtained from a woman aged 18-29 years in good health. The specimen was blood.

DNA for the CDR3: TGTGCCAGCAGTTTATTGAGGGCTGGGATCGGGGAGCTGTTTTTT. It is translated as CASSLLRAGIGELFF. The chain links TRBV28 to TRBJ2-2, with D maybe TRBD2 (5 bases). CDR1 and CDR2 (germline): MDHEN, SYDVKM. Trimming cost V 1 base and J 7 bases, with 13 bases left between them. The CDR3 has 15 residues.